The 18 T cell receptor beta chains listed next were all sequenced from one sample in a study of blood T cell repertoires in COVID-19. The protocol was immunoSEQ multiplex PCR, while the TCRdb copy is restricted to in-frame clones and leaves out a portion. Counted here are about 170,000 clones, 82% occurring once; the ten biggest clones make up approximately 8.7%. The sample taken for sequencing was peripheral blood. These receptors originate from a woman between 65 and 79 years old with acute or convalescent COVID-19.

The sample holds one count of this clone. The chain recombines TRBV7-2 with TRBJ2-1; D is perhaps TRBD2 (5 bases). Germline V gene data show CDR1 as SGHTA and CDR2 as FQGNSA. The ends were cut back, 2 bases at V and 2 bases at J, with 16 bases in the middle. The CDR3 covers 17 residues. This CDR3 is CASSLRGRQTAYNEQFF. The DNA of the CDR3 is TGTGCCAGCAGCTTACGGGGTCGGCAGACCGCCTACAATGAGCAGTTCTTC.

The gene calls are TRBV5-6 and TRBJ2-1; D gene unclear. The germline CDR1 and CDR2 sequences are SGHDT and YYEEEE. The ends were cut back, 2 bases at V and 6 bases at J, with 9 bases in the middle. CDR3 length: 13 amino acids. The chain's CDR3 is CASSFGARNEQFF. As DNA, the CDR3 is TGTGCCAGCAGCTTTGGAGCTCGCAATGAGCAGTTCTTC.

V and J are TRBV28 and TRBJ1-3; D uncertain. Germline V lookup: CDR1 MDHEN, CDR2 SYDVKM. The CDR3 loop spans 16 amino acids. V lost 8 bases and J 0 bases, leaving 17 bases between the germline ends. CDR3 bases: TGTGCCAGCTCCGTAGGAGGCGGAACCTCTGGAAACACCATATATTTT. Its protein product is CASSVGGGTSGNTIYF. Full variable domain (rest looked up from reference TRBV28 and TRBJ1-3): DVKVTQSSRYLVKRTGEKVFLECVQDMDHENMFWYRQDPGLGLRLIYFSYDVKMKEKGDIPEGYSVSREKKERFSLILESASTNQTSMYLCASSVGGGTSGNTIYFGEGSWLTVV.

V gene TRBV28 combines with J gene TRBJ2-7; 7 nucleotides align to TRBD2. The CDR3 covers 12 residues. CDR1 MDHEN and CDR2 SYDVKM come from the germline V gene. V lost 5 bases and J lost 7; bases outside the gene matches: 5. In DNA, the CDR3 is TGTGCCAGCAGTCCCTGGGGGGGAGAGCAGTACTTC. Encoded protein: CASSPWGGEQYF.

This clone occurred a few times. The genes are TRBV6-5 and TRBJ2-7, with a tentative D call TRBD2 (6 bases). V lost 7 bases and J lost 0, with 7 bases in between. This CDR3 spans 12 amino acids. Germline-derived CDR1 and CDR2 are MNHEY and SVGAGI. The CDR3 DNA reads TGTGCCAGCACGGGGGTCTCCTACGAGCAGTACTTC. Protein product: CASTGVSYEQYF.

The V call is TRBV28, the J call TRBJ1-2; the D gene is possibly TRBD1 (6 bases). CDR3 length: 11 residues. The V end was cut by 10 bases, the J end by 8 bases, with 14 bases between. The germline CDR1 and CDR2 sequences are MDHEN and SYDVKM. CDR3 region: CAISTGWGYTF. CDR3 DNA: TGTGCCATTTCCACAGGGTGGGGCTACACCTTC.

The chain has TRBV6-6 and TRBJ2-5, with TRBD2 identical over 7 bases. The J segment lost 2 bases and the V segment lost 2 bases, leaving 8 bases of the junction unmatched. Germline lookup yields CDR1 MNHNY and CDR2 SVGAGI (reference sequence). This CDR3 is 16 amino acids long. CDR3 bases: TGTGCCAGCAGTTACATAGGCCGGGGGGTTCAAGAGACCCAGTACTTC. It translates to CASSYIGRGVQETQYF.

The chain recombines TRBV11-3 with TRBJ2-1, with a possible D match to TRBD1 (7 bases). Germline CDR1 and CDR2: SGHNT and YENEEA. Trimming took off 4 bases at V and 7 bases at J, with 14 bases between the two ends. The CDR3 spans 14 residues. The CDR3 nucleotides read TGTGCCAGCAGCTACCCAGGGGGGAGGAATGAGCAGTTCTTC. This sequence encodes CASSYPGGRNEQFF.

This clone was detected only a few times. The chain uses TRBV5-6 and TRBJ1-4; TRBD1 is a possible D gene (5 bases). This CDR3 has 16 amino acids. V was trimmed by 4 bases and J by 8 bases, leaving 21 bases between them. Germline V lookup: CDR1 SGHDT, CDR2 YYEEEE. The CDR3 region has the DNA TGTGCCAGCAGCCCGGAGAGGGGACTCCTAAGGGAAAAACTGTTTTTT. Translation: CASSPERGLLREKLFF.

The V and J genes are TRBV6-2 or TRBV6-3 and TRBJ1-1; a weak D match, TRBD1 (5 bases). The V gene lost 4 bases and the J gene lost 7 bases, with 13 bases spanning the gap. The CDR3 consists of 13 residues. CDR1 is MNHEY and CDR2 is SVGEGT in the germline V gene. DNA of the CDR3: TGTGCCAGCAGTTTTCAGGGCCAAGGTGAAGCTTTCTTT. This translates into CASSFQGQGEAFF.

V gene TRBV4-2 combines with J gene TRBJ1-2; D unclear. V lost 0 bases and J 2 bases, leaving 16 bases between the germline ends. The CDR3 has 17 residues. Germline-derived CDR1 and CDR2 are LGHNA and YNFKEQ. CDR3 bases: TGTGCCAGCAGCCAAGATCTCGGCCGGGCGGGGAACTATGGCTACACCTTC. Translation: CASSQDLGRAGNYGYTF.

The CDR3 loop reads CASSQDGGSGSYNSPLHF. The CDR3 nucleotides are TGCGCCAGCAGCCAAGATGGAGGGTCCGGCTCCTATAATTCACCCCTCCACTTT. V and J are TRBV4-3 and TRBJ1-6; D is unresolved. CDR3 length equals 18 residues. Germline assignment: CDR1 LGHNA and CDR2 YSLEER. V dropped 0 bases and J dropped 0 bases, with 12 bases sitting between them.

The rearrangement joins TRBV25-1 to TRBJ2-7, with TRBD2 identical over 7 bases. Germline V lookup: CDR1 MGHDK, CDR2 SYGVNS. CDR3 size: 15 residues. With V trimmed by 4 bases and J by 5 bases, 11 bases remained unmatched. This chain's CDR3 is CASSGFRDYGNEQYF. The DNA for the CDR3 is TGTGCCAGCAGTGGATTCCGGGACTACGGGAACGAGCAGTACTTC.

This clone was seen just once. The rearrangement joins TRBV7-2 to TRBJ2-3, with D perhaps TRBD2 (6 bases). The CDR3 covers 13 residues. The V end was cut by 4 bases, the J end by 7 bases, with 12 bases between. CDR1 is SGHTA and CDR2 is FQGNSA in the germline V gene. The CDR3 nucleotides read TGTGCCAGCAGCTCGACTAGTTTGAATACGCAGTATTTT. This sequence encodes CASSSTSLNTQYF.

The gene calls are TRBV7-9 and TRBJ1-2; 9 bases line up with TRBD1. The CDR3 has 17 residues. V dropped 5 bases and J dropped 3; count of bases not matched to a gene: 13. Germline V gives CDR1 SEHNR, CDR2 FQNEAQ (reference sequence). The CDR3 nucleotides are TGTGCCAGCAGCCTGGGGGGACAGGGATTGCTACACTATGGCTACACCTTC. This gives the protein CASSLGGQGLLHYGYTF.

The chain is built from TRBV27 and TRBJ2-6; D is uncertain. V lost 2 bases and J 0 bases, leaving 14 bases between the germline ends. Germline V lookup: CDR1 MNHEY, CDR2 SMNVEV (reference sequence). The CDR3 spans 18 residues. The CDR3 region is CASSLLSDGYSGANVLTF. The CDR3 coding sequence is TGTGCCAGCAGTTTACTATCTGACGGGTACTCTGGGGCCAACGTCCTGACTTTC.

The V call is TRBV7-2, the J call TRBJ1-5, with D unresolved. V lost 5 bases and J 1 base, leaving 6 bases between the germline ends. Germline CDR1 and CDR2: SGHTA and FQGNSA. The CDR3 has 13 amino acids. The CDR3 DNA reads TGTGCCAGCAGCCAGACAAGCAATCAGCCCCAGCATTTT. Amino acid sequence: CASSQTSNQPQHF.

The chain links TRBV25-1 to TRBJ2-3; 15 nucleotides match TRBD2. The junction had 4 bases not matched to a gene; V was cut back by 3 bases and J by 6 bases. This CDR3 spans 16 amino acids. Germline CDR1 and CDR2: MGHDK and SYGVNS. CDR3 sequence reads: CASSDGLAGGLDTQYF. CDR3 coding DNA: TGTGCCAGCAGTGATGGACTAGCGGGGGGGCTTGATACGCAGTATTTT.